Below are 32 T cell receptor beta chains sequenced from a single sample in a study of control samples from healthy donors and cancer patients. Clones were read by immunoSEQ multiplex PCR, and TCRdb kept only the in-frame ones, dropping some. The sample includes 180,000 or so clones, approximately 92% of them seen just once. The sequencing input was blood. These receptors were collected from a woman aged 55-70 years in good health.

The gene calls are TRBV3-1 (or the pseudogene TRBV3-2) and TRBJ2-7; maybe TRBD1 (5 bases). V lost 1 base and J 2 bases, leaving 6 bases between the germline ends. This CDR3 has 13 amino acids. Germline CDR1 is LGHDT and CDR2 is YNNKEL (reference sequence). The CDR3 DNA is TGTGCCAGCAGCCAAGCAGGGACCTACGAGCAGTACTTC. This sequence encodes CASSQAGTYEQYF.

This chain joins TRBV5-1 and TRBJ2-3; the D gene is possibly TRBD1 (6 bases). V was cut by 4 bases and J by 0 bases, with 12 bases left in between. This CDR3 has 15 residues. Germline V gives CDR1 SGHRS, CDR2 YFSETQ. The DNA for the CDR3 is TGCGCCAGCAGCATTGGACAGCATAGCACAGATACGCAGTATTTT. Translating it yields CASSIGQHSTDTQYF.

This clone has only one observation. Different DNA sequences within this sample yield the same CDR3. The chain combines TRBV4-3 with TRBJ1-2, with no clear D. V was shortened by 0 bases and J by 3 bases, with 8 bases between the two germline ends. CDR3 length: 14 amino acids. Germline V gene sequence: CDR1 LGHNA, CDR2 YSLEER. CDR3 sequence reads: CASSQEPGDYGYTF. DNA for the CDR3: TGCGCCAGCAGCCAAGAGCCGGGCGACTATGGCTACACCTTC.

The CDR3 reads CASSASGVKIFTDTQYF. The CDR3 nucleotides are TGCGCCAGCAGTGCGAGCGGGGTAAAGATATTCACAGATACGCAGTATTTT. The rearrangement uses TRBV10-2 and TRBJ2-3; 7 bases align to TRBD2. V lost 4 bases, J lost 2 bases, and 12 bases stayed unmatched. The germline V gene has CDR1 WSHSY and CDR2 SAAADI. There are 17 residues in the CDR3.

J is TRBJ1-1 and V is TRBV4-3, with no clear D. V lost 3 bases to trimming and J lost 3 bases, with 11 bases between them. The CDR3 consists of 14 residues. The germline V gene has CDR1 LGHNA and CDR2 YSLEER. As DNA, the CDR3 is TGCGCCAGCAGCCAGGAGGGCCGCGACACTGAAGCTTTCTTT. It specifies CASSQEGRDTEAFF.

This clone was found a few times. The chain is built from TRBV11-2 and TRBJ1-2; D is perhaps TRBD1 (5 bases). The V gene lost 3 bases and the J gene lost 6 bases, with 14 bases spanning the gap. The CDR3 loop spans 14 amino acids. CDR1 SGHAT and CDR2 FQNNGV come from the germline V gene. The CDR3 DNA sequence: TGTGCCAGCAGCTTTTCTATTCGGGGGAATGGCTACACCTTC. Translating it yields CASSFSIRGNGYTF.

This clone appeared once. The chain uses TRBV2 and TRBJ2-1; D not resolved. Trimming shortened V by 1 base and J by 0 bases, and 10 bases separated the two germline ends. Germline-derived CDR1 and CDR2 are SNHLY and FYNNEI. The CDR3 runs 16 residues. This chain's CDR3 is CASSEGVSSSYNEQFF. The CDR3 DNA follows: TGTGCCAGCAGTGAAGGGGTAAGCAGCTCCTACAATGAGCAGTTCTTC.

DNA of the CDR3: TGTGCCAGCAGCCGCCGACTTTCCGCAGATACGCAGTATTTT. It is translated as CASSRRLSADTQYF. The chain is built from TRBV6-6 and TRBJ2-3; D gene ambiguous. This CDR3 has 14 amino acids. Germline V CDR1 and CDR2: MNHNY, SVGAGI (reference sequence). The V gene lost 6 bases and the J gene lost 4 bases, with 14 bases spanning the gap.

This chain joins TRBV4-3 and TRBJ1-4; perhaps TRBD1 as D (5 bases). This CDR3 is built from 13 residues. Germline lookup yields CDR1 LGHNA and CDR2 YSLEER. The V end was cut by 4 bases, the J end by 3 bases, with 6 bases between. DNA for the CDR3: TGCGCCAGCAGCCGGGACCCTAATGAAAAACTGTTTTTT. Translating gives CASSRDPNEKLFF.

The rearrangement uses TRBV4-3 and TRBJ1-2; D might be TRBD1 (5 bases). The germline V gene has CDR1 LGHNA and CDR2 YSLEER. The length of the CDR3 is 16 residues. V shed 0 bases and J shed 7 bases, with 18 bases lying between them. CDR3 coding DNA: TGCGCCAGCAGCCAAGACGTATTTCAGGGCGGTTCTGGCTACACCTTC. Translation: CASSQDVFQGGSGYTF.

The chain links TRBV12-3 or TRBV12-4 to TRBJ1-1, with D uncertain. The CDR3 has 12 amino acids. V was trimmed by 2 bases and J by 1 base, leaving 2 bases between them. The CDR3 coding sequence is TGTGCCAGCAGTTTATGGAACACTGAAGCTTTCTTT. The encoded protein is CASSLWNTEAFF.

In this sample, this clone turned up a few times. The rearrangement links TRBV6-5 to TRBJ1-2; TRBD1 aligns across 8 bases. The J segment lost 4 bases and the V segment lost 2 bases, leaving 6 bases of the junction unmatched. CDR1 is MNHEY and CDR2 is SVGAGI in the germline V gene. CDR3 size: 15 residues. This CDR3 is CASSYPGQGVYGYTF. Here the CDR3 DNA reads TGTGCCAGCAGTTACCCTGGACAGGGCGTCTATGGCTACACCTTC.

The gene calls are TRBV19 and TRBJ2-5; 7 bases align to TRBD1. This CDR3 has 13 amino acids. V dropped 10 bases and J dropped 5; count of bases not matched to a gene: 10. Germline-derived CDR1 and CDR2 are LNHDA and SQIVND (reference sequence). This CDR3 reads CATSTGQVETQYF. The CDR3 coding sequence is TGTGCCACTTCGACAGGGCAAGTTGAGACCCAGTACTTC.

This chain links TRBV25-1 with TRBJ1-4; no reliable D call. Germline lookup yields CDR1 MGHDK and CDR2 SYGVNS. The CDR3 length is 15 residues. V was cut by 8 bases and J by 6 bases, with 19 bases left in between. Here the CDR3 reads CASGFREGRDEKLFF. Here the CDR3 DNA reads TGTGCCAGCGGCTTTCGAGAGGGAAGGGATGAAAAACTGTTTTTT.

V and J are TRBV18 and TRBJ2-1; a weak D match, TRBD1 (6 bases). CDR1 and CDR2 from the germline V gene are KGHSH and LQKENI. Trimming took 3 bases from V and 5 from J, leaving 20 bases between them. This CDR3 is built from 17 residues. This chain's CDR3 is CASSPARQVRAHNEQFF. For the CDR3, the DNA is TGTGCCAGCTCACCCGCACGACAGGTCAGAGCACACAATGAGCAGTTCTTC.

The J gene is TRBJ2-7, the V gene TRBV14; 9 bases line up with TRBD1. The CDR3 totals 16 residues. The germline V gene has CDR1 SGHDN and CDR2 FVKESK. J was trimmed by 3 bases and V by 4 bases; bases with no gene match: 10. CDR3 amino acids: CASSPGQGRSSYEQYF. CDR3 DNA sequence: TGTGCCAGCAGCCCAGGACAGGGGCGATCTAGCTACGAGCAGTACTTC.

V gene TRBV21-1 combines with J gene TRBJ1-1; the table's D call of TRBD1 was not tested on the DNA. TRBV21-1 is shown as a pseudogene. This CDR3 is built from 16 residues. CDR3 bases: TGTGCCAGCAGCAAAGCGGGACAGGAGATGAACACTGAAGCTTTCTTT. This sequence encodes CASSKAGQEMNTEAFF.

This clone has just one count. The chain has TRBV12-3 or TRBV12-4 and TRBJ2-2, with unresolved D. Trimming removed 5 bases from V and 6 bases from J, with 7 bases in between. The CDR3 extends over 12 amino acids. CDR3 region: CASSNVPGELFF. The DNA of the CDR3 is TGTGCCAGCAGTAACGTACCCGGGGAGCTGTTTTTT.

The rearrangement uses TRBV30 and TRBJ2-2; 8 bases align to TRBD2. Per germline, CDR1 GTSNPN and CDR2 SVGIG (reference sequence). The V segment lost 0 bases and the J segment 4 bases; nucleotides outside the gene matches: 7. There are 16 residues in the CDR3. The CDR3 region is CAWSVGRGVSTGELFF. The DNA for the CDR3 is TGTGCCTGGAGTGTAGGGCGGGGGGTCTCCACCGGGGAGCTGTTTTTT.

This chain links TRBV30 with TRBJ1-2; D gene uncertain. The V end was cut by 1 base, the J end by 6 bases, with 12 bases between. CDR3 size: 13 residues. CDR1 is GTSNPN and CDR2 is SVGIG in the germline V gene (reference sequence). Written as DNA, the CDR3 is TGTGCCTGGAGTGGCCTGCCGGGGAATGGCTACACCTTC. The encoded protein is CAWSGLPGNGYTF. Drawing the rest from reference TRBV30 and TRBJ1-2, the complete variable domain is SQTIHQWPATLVQPVGSPLSLECTVEGTSNPNLYWYRQAAGRGLQLLFYSVGIGQISSEVPQNLSASRPQDRQFILSSKKLLLSDSGFYLCAWSGLPGNGYTFGSGTRLTVV.

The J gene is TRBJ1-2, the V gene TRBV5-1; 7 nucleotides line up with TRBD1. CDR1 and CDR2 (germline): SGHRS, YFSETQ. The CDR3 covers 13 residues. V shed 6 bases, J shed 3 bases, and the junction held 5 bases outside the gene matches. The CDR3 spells CASTRGADYGYTF. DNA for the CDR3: TGCGCCAGCACCAGGGGGGCGGACTATGGCTACACCTTC.

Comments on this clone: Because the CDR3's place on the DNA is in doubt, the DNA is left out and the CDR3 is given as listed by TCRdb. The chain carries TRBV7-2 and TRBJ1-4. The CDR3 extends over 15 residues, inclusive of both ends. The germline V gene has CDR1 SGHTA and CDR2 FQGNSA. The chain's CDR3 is CASSYPLGTGEKLFF.

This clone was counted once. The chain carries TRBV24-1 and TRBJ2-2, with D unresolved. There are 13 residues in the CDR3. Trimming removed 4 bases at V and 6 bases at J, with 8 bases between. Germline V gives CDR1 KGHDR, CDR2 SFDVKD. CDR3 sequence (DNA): TGTGCCACCAGTGAGAGGACGGCCGGGGAGCTGTTTTTT. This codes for CATSERTAGELFF.

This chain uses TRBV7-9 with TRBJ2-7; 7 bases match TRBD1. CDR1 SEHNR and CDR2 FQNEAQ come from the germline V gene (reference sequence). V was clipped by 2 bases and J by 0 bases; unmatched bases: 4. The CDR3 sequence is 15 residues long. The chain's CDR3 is CASSLSQGLSYEQYF. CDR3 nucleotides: TGTGCCAGCAGCTTATCACAGGGGCTCTCCTACGAGCAGTACTTC. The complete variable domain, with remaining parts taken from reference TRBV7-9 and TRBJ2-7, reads DTGVSQNPRHKITKRGQNVTFRCDPISEHNRLYWYRQTLGQGPEFLTYFQNEAQLEKSRLLSDRFSAERPKGSFSTLEIQRTEQGDSAMYLCASSLSQGLSYEQYFGPGTRLTVT.

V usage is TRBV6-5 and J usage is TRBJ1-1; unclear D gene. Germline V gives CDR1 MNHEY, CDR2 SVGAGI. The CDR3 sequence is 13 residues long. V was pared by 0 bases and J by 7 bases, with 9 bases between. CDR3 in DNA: TGTGCCAGCAGTTACTCGAAAGTCGGTGAAGCTTTCTTT. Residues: CASSYSKVGEAFF.

The CDR3 sequence is CASSPSFGNTIYF. CDR3 nucleotides: TGTGCCAGCAGCCCGTCCTTCGGAAACACCATATATTTT. This sequence joins TRBV11-3 and TRBJ1-3; unclear D gene. The V and J ends lost 5 bases and 4 bases respectively, with 9 bases between them. CDR3 length: 13 residues. In germline, CDR1 is SGHNT, CDR2 YENEEA.

The CDR3 spells CASSHLPGQGRPEQYF. CDR3 sequence (DNA): TGTGCCAGCAGCCATCTTCCGGGACAGGGGCGGCCCGAGCAGTACTTC. The chain carries TRBV7-2 and TRBJ2-7; 10 positions agree with TRBD1. The length of the CDR3 is 16 residues. Germline CDR1 SGHTA, CDR2 FQGNSA. V shed 5 bases, J shed 6 bases, and the junction held 13 bases outside the gene matches.

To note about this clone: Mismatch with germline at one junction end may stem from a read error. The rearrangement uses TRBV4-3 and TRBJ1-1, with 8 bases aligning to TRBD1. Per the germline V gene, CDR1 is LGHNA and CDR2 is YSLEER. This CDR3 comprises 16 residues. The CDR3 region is CASSQDPWTGNAEAFF. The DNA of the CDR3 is TGCGCCAGCAGCCAAGATCCCTGGACAGGGAACGCTGAAGCTTTCTTT.

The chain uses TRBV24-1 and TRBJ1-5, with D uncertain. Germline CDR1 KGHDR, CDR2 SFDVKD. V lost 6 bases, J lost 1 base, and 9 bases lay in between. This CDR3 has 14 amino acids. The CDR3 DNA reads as TGTGCCACCAGTCGCAGTACGAGCAATCAGCCCCAGCATTTT. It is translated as CATSRSTSNQPQHF.

The CDR3 region is CASSVDGDSYNSPLHF. CDR3 coding DNA: TGTGCCAGCAGCGTAGATGGGGACTCCTATAATTCACCCCTCCACTTT. The chain uses TRBV9 and TRBJ1-6; D uncertain. This CDR3 is built from 16 residues. Germline V gene lookup returns CDR1 SGDLS and CDR2 YYNGEE. Trimming removed 0 bases at V and 0 bases at J, with 7 bases between.

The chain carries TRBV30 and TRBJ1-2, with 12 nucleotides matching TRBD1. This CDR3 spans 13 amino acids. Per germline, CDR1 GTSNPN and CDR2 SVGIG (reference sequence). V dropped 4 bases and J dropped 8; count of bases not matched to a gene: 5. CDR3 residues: CAWTRGTGGGYTF. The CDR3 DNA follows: TGTGCCTGGACCAGAGGGACAGGGGGCGGCTACACCTTC.

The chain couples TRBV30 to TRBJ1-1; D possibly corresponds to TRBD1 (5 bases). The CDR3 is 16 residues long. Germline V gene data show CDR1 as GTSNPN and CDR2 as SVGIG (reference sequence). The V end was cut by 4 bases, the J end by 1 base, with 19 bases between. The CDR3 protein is CAWTSDSNVGNTEAFF. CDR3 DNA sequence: TGTGCCTGGACCTCAGACAGTAATGTTGGGAACACTGAAGCTTTCTTT.